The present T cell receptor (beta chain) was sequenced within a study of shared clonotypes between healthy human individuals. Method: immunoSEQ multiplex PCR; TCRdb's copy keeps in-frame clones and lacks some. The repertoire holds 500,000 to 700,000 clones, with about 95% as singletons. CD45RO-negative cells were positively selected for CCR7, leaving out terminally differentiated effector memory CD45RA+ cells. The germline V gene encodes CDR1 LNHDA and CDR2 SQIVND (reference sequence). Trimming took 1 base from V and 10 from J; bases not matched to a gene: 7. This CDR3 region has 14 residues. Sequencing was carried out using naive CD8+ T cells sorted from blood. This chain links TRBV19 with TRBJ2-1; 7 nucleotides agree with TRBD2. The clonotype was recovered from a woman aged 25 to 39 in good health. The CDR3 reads CASSIGAASGEQFF. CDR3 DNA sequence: TGTGCCAGTAGTATAGGCGCGGCTAGCGGAGAGCAGTTCTTC.